One and the same sample provided the 10 T cell receptor beta chains below, sequenced in a study of graft-versus-host responses after intestinal transplantation. Sequencing used immunoSEQ multiplex PCR; TCRdb keeps in-frame clones, though not all of them. The sample records under 15,000 clones, 35% being singletons. The culture paired about 200,000 irradiated violet-dye-labeled stimulators with about 200,000 CFSE-labeled responders. The source material was alloreactive CD8+ T cells from a mixed lymphocyte reaction culture, sampled before intestinal transplant. The subset is: CFSE-low proliferating T cells sorted from approximately 6-day pre-transplant mixed lymphocyte reaction (GvH or HvG direction). These receptors were collected from a human patient who received an intestinal transplant.

To note about this clone: This may stem from a read error, because a much larger clone lies one nucleotide away. The chain employs TRBV10-3 and TRBJ2-7; D is perhaps TRBD1 or TRBD2 (5 bases each). Germline V gene lookup returns CDR1 ENHRY and CDR2 SYGVKD. V lost 2 bases and J lost 1, with 12 bases in between. The CDR3 covers 15 residues. The CDR3 spells CAISEAFGTSYEQYF. In nucleotides, the CDR3 is TGTGCCATCAGTGAGGCGTTTGGGACGTCCTACGAGCAGTACTTC.

For this clone: The same CDR3 can be traced to other DNA sequences in this sample. The rearrangement uses TRBV30 and TRBJ2-1; D could derive from TRBD1 or TRBD2 (6 bases each). The CDR3 has 12 residues. Trimming took 3 bases from V and 11 from J, leaving 14 bases between them. Germline assignment: CDR1 GTSNPN and CDR2 SVGIG (reference sequence). For the CDR3, the DNA is TGTGCCTGGAGGGAGGGGGTGGGCCAGCAGTTCTTC. It codes for CAWREGVGQQFF.

In this sample, this clone turned up a few times. The rearrangement uses TRBV7-9 and TRBJ1-2, with D unclear. The germline V and J ends were trimmed by 1 base and 4 bases, with 7 bases remaining between them. The CDR3 spans 13 residues. Germline loops: CDR1 SEHNR, CDR2 FQNEAQ (reference sequence). The CDR3 sequence: CASSLGGGYGYTF. The CDR3 DNA reads TGTGCCAGCAGCTTAGGGGGTGGCTATGGCTACACCTTC.

This clone turned up a few times. The chain uses TRBV6-1 and TRBJ2-3; D possibly corresponds to TRBD1 (6 bases). Trimming left V 9 bases short and J 1 base short, with 11 bases between. CDR3 length: 13 amino acids. Germline V lookup: CDR1 MNHNS, CDR2 SASEGT. CDR3 DNA: TGTGCCAGTACAGGGAAAGGCACAGATACGCAGTATTTT. Translating it yields CASTGKGTDTQYF.

Note on this clone: The same CDR3 also results from other DNA sequences found in this sample. The V and J genes are TRBV27 and TRBJ2-7; no clear D gene. The V and J ends lost 1 base and 4 bases respectively, with 5 bases between them. This CDR3 comprises 12 residues. Germline CDR1 reads MNHEY; CDR2 reads SMNVEV (reference sequence). The CDR3 region has the DNA TGTGCCAGCAGTTTATTGGGGTACGAGCAGTACTTC. Protein: CASSLLGYEQYF.

This chain links TRBV28 with TRBJ2-1, with TRBD2 matching over 11 bases. This CDR3 is 15 amino acids long. Trimming at V came to 5 bases and at J to 7 bases, leaving 7 bases not matched to a gene. Looked up from germline, CDR1 is MDHEN and CDR2 is SYDVKM. Here the CDR3 DNA reads TGTGCCAGCAGTCTCCTAGCGGGAGGTTGGAATGAGCAGTTCTTC. The encoded protein is CASSLLAGGWNEQFF.

Only a few counts were recorded for this clone. The chain links TRBV10-1 to TRBJ1-2, with a possible D match to TRBD1 (5 bases). V lost 5 bases and J 6 bases, leaving 19 bases between the germline ends. The CDR3 loop spans 15 amino acids. The V gene's germline CDR1 is WNHNN and CDR2 SYGVQD (reference sequence). The CDR3, as DNA: TGCGCCAGCAGTACCCCGTATCGGAGGGACGATGGCTACACCTTC. Its translation is CASSTPYRRDDGYTF.

V usage is TRBV6-1 and J usage is TRBJ2-2; D possibly corresponds to TRBD1 (5 bases). V was clipped by 1 base and J by 0 bases, with 24 bases between them. Germline V lookup: CDR1 MNHNS, CDR2 SASEGT. The CDR3 covers 21 residues. CDR3 sequence: CASSEGVIFRAFYPNTGELFF. The CDR3 DNA follows: TGTGCCAGCAGTGAAGGCGTAATTTTCAGGGCTTTTTACCCGAACACCGGGGAGCTGTTTTTT.

About this clone: Germline is not matched at one junction end, which may reflect a read error. The gene calls are TRBV19 and TRBJ1-1; a weak D match, TRBD1 (5 bases). The CDR3 length is 14 residues. Germline-derived CDR1 and CDR2 are LNHDA and SQIVND (reference sequence). CDR3 in DNA: TGTGCCAGTACCCGTTGGGGGATGAACACTGAAGCTCTCTTT. Translated: CASTRWGMNTEALF.

The chain joins TRBV5-6 to TRBJ1-1, with D unresolved. The CDR3 has 13 residues. V shed 4 bases and J shed 4 bases, with 11 bases lying between them. Germline CDR1 SGHDT, CDR2 YYEEEE. DNA of the CDR3: TGTGCCAGCAGCCAATCCGGGAGCACTGAAGCTTTCTTT. This sequence encodes CASSQSGSTEAFF.